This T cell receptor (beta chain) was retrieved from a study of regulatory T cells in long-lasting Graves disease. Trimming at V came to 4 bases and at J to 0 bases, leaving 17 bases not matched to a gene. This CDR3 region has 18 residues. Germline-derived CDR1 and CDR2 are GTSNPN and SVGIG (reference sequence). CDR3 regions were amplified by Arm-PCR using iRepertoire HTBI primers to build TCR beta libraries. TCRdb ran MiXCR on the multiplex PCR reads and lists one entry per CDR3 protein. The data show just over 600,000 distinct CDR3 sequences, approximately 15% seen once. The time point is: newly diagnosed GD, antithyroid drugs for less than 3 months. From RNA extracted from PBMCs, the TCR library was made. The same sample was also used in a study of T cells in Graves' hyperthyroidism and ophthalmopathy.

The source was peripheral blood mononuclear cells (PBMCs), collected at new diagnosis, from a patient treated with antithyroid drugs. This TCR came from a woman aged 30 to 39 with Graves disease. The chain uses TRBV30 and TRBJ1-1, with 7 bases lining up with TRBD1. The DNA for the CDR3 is TGTGCCTGGAACCCCCCCCACCACAGGGGATCGATGAACACTGAAGCTTTCTTT. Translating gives CAWNPPHHRGSMNTEAFF.